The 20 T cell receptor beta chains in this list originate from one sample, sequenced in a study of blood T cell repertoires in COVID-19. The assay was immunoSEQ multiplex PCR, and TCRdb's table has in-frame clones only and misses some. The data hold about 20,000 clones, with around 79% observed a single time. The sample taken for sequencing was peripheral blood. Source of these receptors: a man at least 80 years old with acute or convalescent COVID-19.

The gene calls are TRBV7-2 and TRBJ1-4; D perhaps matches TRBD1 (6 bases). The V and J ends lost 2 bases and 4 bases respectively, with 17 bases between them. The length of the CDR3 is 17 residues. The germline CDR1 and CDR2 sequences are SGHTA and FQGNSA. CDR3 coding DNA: TGTGCCAGCAGCTTAAGGGGGACGGGGAACATTAATGAAAAACTGTTTTTT. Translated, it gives CASSLRGTGNINEKLFF.

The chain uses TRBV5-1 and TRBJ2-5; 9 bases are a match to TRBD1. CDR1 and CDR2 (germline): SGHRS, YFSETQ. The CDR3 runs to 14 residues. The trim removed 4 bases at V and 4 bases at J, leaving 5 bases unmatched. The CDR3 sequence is CASSPRTGAETQYF. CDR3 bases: TGCGCCAGCAGCCCAAGGACAGGGGCAGAGACCCAGTACTTC.

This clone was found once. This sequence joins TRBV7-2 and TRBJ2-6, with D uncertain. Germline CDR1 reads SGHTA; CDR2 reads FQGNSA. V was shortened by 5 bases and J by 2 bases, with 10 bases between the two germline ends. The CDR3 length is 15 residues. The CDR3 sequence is CASSPSGTGANVLTF. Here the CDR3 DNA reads TGTGCCAGCAGCCCTTCGGGTACTGGGGCCAACGTCCTGACTTTC.

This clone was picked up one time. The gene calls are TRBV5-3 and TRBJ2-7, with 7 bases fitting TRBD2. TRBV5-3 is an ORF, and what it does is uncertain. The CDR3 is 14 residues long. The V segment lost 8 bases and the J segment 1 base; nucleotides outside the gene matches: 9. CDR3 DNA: TGTGCCAGTAGAAAGCGGGATAGTTCCTACGAGCAGTACGTC. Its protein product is CASRKRDSSYEQYV.

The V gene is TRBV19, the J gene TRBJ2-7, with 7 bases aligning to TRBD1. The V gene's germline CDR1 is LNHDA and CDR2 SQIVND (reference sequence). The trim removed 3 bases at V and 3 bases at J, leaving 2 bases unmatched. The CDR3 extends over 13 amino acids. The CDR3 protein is CASSMRQGYEQYV. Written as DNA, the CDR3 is TGTGCCAGTAGTATGCGACAGGGCTACGAGCAGTACGTC.

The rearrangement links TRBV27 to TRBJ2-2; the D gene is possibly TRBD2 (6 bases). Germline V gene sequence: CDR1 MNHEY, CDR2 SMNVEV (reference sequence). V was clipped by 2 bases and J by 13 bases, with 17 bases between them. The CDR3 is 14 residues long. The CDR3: CASSLRDSRLGLFF. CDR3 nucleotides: TGTGCCAGCAGTTTAAGGGACTCCCGGTTAGGGCTGTTTTTT.

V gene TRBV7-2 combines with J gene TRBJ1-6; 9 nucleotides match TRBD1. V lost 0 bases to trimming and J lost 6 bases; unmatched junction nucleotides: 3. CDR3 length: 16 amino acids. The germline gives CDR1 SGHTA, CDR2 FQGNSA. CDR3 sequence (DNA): TGTGCCAGCAGCTTAGCCGGGGGACAGGGTAATTCACCCCTCCACTTT. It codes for CASSLAGGQGNSPLHF.

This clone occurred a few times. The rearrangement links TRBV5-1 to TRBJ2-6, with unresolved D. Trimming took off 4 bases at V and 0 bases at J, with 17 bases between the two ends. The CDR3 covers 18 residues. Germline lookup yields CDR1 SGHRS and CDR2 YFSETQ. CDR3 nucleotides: TGCGCCAGCAGCCCTGGCGGTTTTCTAAGCTCTGGGGCCAACGTCCTGACTTTC. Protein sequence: CASSPGGFLSSGANVLTF.

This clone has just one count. CDR3 sequence reads: CASSPLGQGSYGYTF. CDR3 in DNA: TGTGCCAGCTCACCTCTTGGGCAGGGATCCTATGGCTACACCTTC. The chain combines TRBV18 with TRBJ1-2; the D gene is possibly TRBD1 (5 bases). Trimming cost V 3 bases and J 4 bases, with 15 bases left between them. The V gene's germline CDR1 is KGHSH and CDR2 LQKENI. CDR3 length equals 15 residues.

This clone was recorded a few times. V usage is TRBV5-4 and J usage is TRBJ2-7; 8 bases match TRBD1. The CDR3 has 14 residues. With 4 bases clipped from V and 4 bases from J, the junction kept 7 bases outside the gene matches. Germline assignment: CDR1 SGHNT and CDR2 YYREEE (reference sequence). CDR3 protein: CASSRRDRRYEQYF. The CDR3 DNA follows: TGTGCCAGCAGCCGTAGGGACAGGAGATACGAGCAGTACTTC.

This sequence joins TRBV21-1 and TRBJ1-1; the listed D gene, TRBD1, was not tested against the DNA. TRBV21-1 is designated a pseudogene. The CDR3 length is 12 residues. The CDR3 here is CATLTGARKAFF. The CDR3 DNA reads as TGTGCCACCCTTACAGGGGCTCGCAAAGCTTTCTTT.

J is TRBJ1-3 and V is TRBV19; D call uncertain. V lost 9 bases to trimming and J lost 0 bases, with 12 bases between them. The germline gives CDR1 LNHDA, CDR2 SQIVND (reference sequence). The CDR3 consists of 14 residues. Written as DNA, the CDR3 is TGTGCCAGCAACATCGGGTTCTCTGGAAACACCATATATTTT. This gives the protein CASNIGFSGNTIYF.

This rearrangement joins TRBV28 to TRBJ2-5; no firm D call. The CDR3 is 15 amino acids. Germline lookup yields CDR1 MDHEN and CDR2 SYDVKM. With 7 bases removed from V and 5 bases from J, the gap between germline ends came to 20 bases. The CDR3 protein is CASKNRRRPGETQYF. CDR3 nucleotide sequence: TGTGCCAGCAAAAACCGTCGACGGCCCGGGGAGACCCAGTACTTC.

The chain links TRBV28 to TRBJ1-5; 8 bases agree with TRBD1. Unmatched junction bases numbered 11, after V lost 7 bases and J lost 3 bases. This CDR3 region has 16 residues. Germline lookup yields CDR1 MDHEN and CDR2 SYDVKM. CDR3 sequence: CASTGDRTGINQPQHF. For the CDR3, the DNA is TGTGCCAGCACTGGGGACAGGACCGGGATCAATCAGCCCCAGCATTTT.

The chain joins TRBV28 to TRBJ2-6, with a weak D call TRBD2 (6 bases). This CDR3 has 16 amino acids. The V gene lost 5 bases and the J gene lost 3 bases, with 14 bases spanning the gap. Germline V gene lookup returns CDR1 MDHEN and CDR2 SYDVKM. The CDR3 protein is CASSPGGANGANVLTF. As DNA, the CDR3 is TGTGCCAGCAGTCCCGGAGGGGCCAATGGGGCCAACGTCCTGACTTTC.

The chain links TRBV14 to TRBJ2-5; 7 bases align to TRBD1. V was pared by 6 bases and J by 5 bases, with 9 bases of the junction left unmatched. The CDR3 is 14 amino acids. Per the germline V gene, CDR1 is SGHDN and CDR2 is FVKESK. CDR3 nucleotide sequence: TGTGCCAGCAGGGGGAAGGGGGCTTGGGAGACCCAGTACTTC. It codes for CASRGKGAWETQYF. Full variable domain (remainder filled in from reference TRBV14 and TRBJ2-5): EAGVTQFPSHSVIEKGQTVTLRCDPISGHDNLYWYRRVMGKEIKFLLHFVKESKQDESGMPNNRFLAERTGGTYSTLKVQPAELEDSGVYFCASRGKGAWETQYFGPGTRLLVL.

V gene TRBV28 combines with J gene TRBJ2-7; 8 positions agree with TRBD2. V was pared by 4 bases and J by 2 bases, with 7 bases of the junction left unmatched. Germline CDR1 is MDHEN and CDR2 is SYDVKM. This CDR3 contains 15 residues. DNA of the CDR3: TGTGCCAGCAGTTCCATCGGGGGGGGTCCCTACGAGCAGTACTTC. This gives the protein CASSSIGGGPYEQYF.

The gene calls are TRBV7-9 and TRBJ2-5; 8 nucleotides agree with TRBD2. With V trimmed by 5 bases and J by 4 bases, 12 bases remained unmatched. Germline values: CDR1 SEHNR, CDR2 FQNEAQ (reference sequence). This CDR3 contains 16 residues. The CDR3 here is CASSPGTGGPLETQYF. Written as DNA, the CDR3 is TGTGCCAGCAGCCCCGGGACGGGAGGGCCTTTAGAGACCCAGTACTTC.

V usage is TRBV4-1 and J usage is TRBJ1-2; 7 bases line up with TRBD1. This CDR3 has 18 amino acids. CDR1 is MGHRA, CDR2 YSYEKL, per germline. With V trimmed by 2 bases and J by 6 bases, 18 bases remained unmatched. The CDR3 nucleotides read TGCGCCAGCAGCCAACAAAGACCCTCAGGGGGGTCAAGAGATGGCTACACCTTC. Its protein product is CASSQQRPSGGSRDGYTF.

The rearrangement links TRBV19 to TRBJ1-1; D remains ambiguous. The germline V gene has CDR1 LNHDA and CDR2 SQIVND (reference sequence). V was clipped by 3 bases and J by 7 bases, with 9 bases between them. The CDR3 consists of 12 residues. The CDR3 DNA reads TGTGCCAGTAGTATTAGCAGCGGTGAAGCTTTCTTT. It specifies CASSISSGEAFF.